This T cell receptor (beta chain) was sequenced in a study of T-cell reconstitution after alpha-beta-depleted transplantation in children. This clonotype was detected a few times. Germline assignment: CDR1 SGHAT and CDR2 FQNNGV. Trimming shortened V by 5 bases and J by 7 bases, and 21 bases separated the two germline ends. The CDR3 covers 16 residues. Unique molecular identifiers tagged the TCRbeta library. Using its own MiXCR run on the PCR reads, TCRdb lists one record per CDR3 protein. The sample contains a few hundred thousand distinct CDR3 sequences, 9.7% of which appear only once. The chain couples TRBV11-2 to TRBJ2-1; maybe TRBD2 (7 bases). This receptor was taken from a human donor who donated a stem cell graft to a child with SCID. The specimen comprised PBMCs from the stem cell graft donor, sampled from the stem cell graft. The CDR3 DNA follows: TGTGCCAGCAGCCGTGCGTGGGGGGGCCTCGTAAATGAGCAGTTCTTC. Amino acid sequence: CASSRAWGGLVNEQFF. Looking up the rest from reference TRBV11-2 and TRBJ2-1 gives the full variable domain: EAGVAQSPRYKIIEKRQSVAFWCNPISGHATLYWYQQILGQGPKLLIQFQNNGVVDDSQLPKDRFSAERLKGVDSTLKIQPAKLEDSAVYLCASSRAWGGLVNEQFFGPGTRLTVL.